This paragraph reports one T cell receptor (beta chain). The V end lost 2 bases, the J end lost 9 bases, and 8 bases lay between the germline ends. Germline V gene data show CDR1 as DFQATT and CDR2 as SNEGSKA (reference sequence). CDR3 length: 11 residues. The data were obtained in a study of blood T cell repertoires in COVID-19. Whole-study context: COVID-19 samples from acute and convalescent phases originated in the United States, Italy and Spain. PBMCs, B-cell-depleted T cells, or T cells were the source of the cDNA or gDNA that made up the material.

In the authors' methods: Scientists estimated how many nucleated cells there were by amplifying reference gene primers. Profiled with immunoSEQ multiplex PCR; TCRdb holds only in-frame clones, not every one. The V and J calls and the clone size are those of that table, but D and trimming were determined from the DNA. This table holds some 200,000 clones, 80% to 85% found once. Seattle-derived patients entered the study during active infection and were followed longitudinally. The TCR originated in a woman in her 70s with COVID-19, enrolled during active disease. The specimen was peripheral blood. The J gene is TRBJ2-1, the V gene TRBV20-1, with D unclear. This CDR3 reads CSARLLREQFF. The CDR3 DNA reads TGCAGTGCTAGATTATTGCGTGAGCAGTTCTTC.